The 14 T cell receptor beta chains reported below all come from one sample, sequenced in a study of identical twins. TCRdb redid the calling of the 5' RACE reads with MiXCR, one entry per CDR3 protein. The sample consists of 690,000 or so distinct CDR3 sequences, 8.5% to 9.5% of them appearing once. The same specimen was also included in a second study, on yellow fever vaccine responses in identical twins.

The sample taken for sequencing was PBMCs. The receptors stem from a woman in her late teens or twenties in good health.

The chain carries TRBV6-1 and TRBJ2-7, with 8 bases identical to TRBD1. After removal of 6 bases from V and 5 bases from J, the junction contained 15 bases not matched to a gene. The CDR3 covers 16 residues. Germline V CDR1 and CDR2: MNHNS, SASEGT. Written as DNA, the CDR3 is TGTGCCAGCAGCACCCCAGGGGGCTTGGGAATCAACGAGCAGTACTTC. This gives the protein CASSTPGGLGINEQYF.

The rearrangement links TRBV27 to TRBJ2-7, with a possible D match to TRBD2 (5 bases). Germline V gene sequence: CDR1 MNHEY, CDR2 SMNVEV (reference sequence). Deletions cut 5 bases from V and 5 bases from J, with 16 bases between. This CDR3 comprises 14 residues. The chain's CDR3 is CASSLSSYDDEQYF. The CDR3 DNA sequence: TGTGCCAGCAGTCTCTCTAGCTACGATGACGAGCAGTACTTC.

This clonotype was picked up many times. The rearrangement joins TRBV27 to TRBJ2-2; a possible D gene is TRBD2 (5 bases). V lost 6 bases, J lost 3 bases, and 23 bases lay in between. This CDR3 is 18 amino acids long. Germline-derived CDR1 and CDR2 are MNHEY and SMNVEV (reference sequence). As DNA, the CDR3 is TGTGCCAGCAGACTAGGTGTCTCTCCGCGAGCTTACACCGGGGAGCTGTTTTTT. This translates into CASRLGVSPRAYTGELFF.

The chain is built from TRBV27 and TRBJ1-4; 7 bases align to TRBD1. The CDR3 covers 15 residues. The germline gives CDR1 MNHEY, CDR2 SMNVEV (reference sequence). With V trimmed by 1 base and J by 5 bases, 4 bases remained unmatched. The CDR3 nucleotides read TGTGCCAGCAGTTTATACAAGGGGGCAAATGAAAAACTGTTTTTT. As protein: CASSLYKGANEKLFF.

This clonotype was observed many times. The V gene is TRBV25-1, the J gene TRBJ1-1; D gene ambiguous. The CDR3 is made up of 14 amino acids. V was clipped by 2 bases and J by 4 bases, with 11 bases between them. In germline, CDR1 is MGHDK, CDR2 SYGVNS. The CDR3 DNA sequence: TGTGCCAGCAGTGAAGAGGTCGGATCCACTGAAGCTTTCTTT. It yields the protein CASSEEVGSTEAFF.

This clonotype was seen many times. The rearrangement joins TRBV24-1 to TRBJ2-3, with D tentatively TRBD1 or TRBD2 (6 bases each). V lost 0 bases, J lost 0 bases, and 9 bases lay in between. CDR3 length: 16 amino acids. CDR1 is KGHDR and CDR2 is SFDVKD in the germline V gene. The DNA for the CDR3 is TGTGCCACCAGTGATTTGAGGGGGGACAGCACAGATACGCAGTATTTT. As protein: CATSDLRGDSTDTQYF.

This clonotype was picked up a small number of times. The CDR3, as DNA: TGTGCCAGCAGTGAAAGGGTGGGACTAGCTGTCGAGCAGTTCTTC. Amino acids: CASSERVGLAVEQFF. The rearrangement uses TRBV6-1 and TRBJ2-1; 9 bases are shared with TRBD2. Germline assignment: CDR1 MNHNS and CDR2 SASEGT. Unmatched junction bases numbered 9, after V lost 2 bases and J lost 10 bases. The CDR3 length is 15 residues.

This clonotype was detected a few times. This chain's CDR3 is CASSPGGGRPHEQFF. The CDR3, as DNA: TGTGCCAGCAGCCCGGGGGGGGGACGTCCCCATGAGCAGTTCTTC. This chain uses TRBV6-2 or TRBV6-3 with TRBJ2-1; 8 bases are a match to TRBD2. With 6 bases clipped from V and 8 bases from J, the junction kept 12 bases outside the gene matches. The germline CDR1 and CDR2 sequences are MNHEY and SVGEGT. CDR3 length equals 15 residues.

This clonotype was detected only a few times. The chain carries TRBV20-1 and TRBJ2-5; D is tentatively TRBD1 or TRBD2 (5 bases each). Trimming stripped 5 bases from V and 6 bases from J, with 16 bases between. Germline V gene data show CDR1 as DFQATT and CDR2 as SNEGSKA (reference sequence). This CDR3 is 13 amino acids long. The CDR3 loop is CSAYRDARKTQYF. The DNA of the CDR3 is TGCAGTGCTTACCGGGACGCACGGAAGACCCAGTACTTC.

The genes are TRBV24-1 and TRBJ2-3; 11 nucleotides line up with TRBD2. The germline V gene encodes CDR1 KGHDR and CDR2 SFDVKD. This CDR3 contains 18 residues. Trimming removed 3 bases from V and 1 base from J; junction bases left unmatched: 8. DNA of the CDR3: TGTGCCACCAGTGATGGGACTAGCGGACTTAGAGGCACAGATACGCAGTATTTT. It specifies CATSDGTSGLRGTDTQYF.

This clonotype was found many times. This chain uses TRBV6-5 with TRBJ2-7; 10 bases line up with TRBD2. The CDR3 extends over 15 amino acids. Germline lookup yields CDR1 MNHEY and CDR2 SVGAGI. V lost 0 bases and J lost 5; bases outside the gene matches: 4. The CDR3 DNA sequence: TGTGCCAGCAGTTACTCTAGCGGGAGGCCCCACGAGCAGTACTTC. This codes for CASSYSSGRPHEQYF.

There are many counts of this clonotype. The V and J genes are TRBV15 and TRBJ2-2, with TRBD1 matching over 8 bases. With V trimmed by 7 bases and J by 6 bases, 7 bases remained unmatched. CDR3 size: 14 residues. Looked up from germline, CDR1 is LNHNV and CDR2 is YYDKDF (reference sequence). The CDR3: CATNPGQGAGELFF. The CDR3 DNA reads as TGTGCCACCAACCCCGGACAGGGCGCCGGGGAGCTGTTTTTT.

At least ten counts were recorded for this clonotype. The chain employs TRBV12-3 or TRBV12-4 and TRBJ2-1; 10 nucleotides agree with TRBD1. The CDR3 runs to 15 residues. Trimming at V came to 5 bases and at J to 4 bases, leaving 5 bases not matched to a gene. The DNA for the CDR3 is TGTGCCAGCAGTACCCGGGACAGGGGTTACAATGAGCAGTTCTTC. Amino acid sequence: CASSTRDRGYNEQFF.

CDR3 in DNA: TGCAGTGCTAGAACCCCGGGGGCAGATACGCAGTATTTT. This encodes CSARTPGADTQYF. The rearrangement links TRBV20-1 to TRBJ2-3, with a tentative D call TRBD2 (6 bases). This CDR3 has 13 amino acids. The germline V gene encodes CDR1 DFQATT and CDR2 SNEGSKA (reference sequence). V was pared by 2 bases and J by 4 bases, with 10 bases between.